These 2 T cell receptor beta chains originate from one sample sequenced in a study of graft-versus-host responses after intestinal transplantation. Produced via immunoSEQ multiplex PCR; TCRdb's table is partial and in-frame only. The table shows around 99,000 clones, with roughly 86% occurring only once. The antigens these receptors bind are not known. Material: unstimulated CD4+ T cells sorted from spleen or lymph node cells, obtained before transplant. The receptor source for this set is a human donor who was the organ donor for an intestinal transplant.

The chain recombines TRBV27 with TRBJ2-1, with 9 bases matching TRBD2. This CDR3 has 13 residues. Trimming removed 6 bases from V and 7 bases from J; junction bases left unmatched: 4. The germline V gene encodes CDR1 MNHEY and CDR2 SMNVEV (reference sequence). CDR3: CASRLAGLNEQFF. The CDR3, as DNA: TGTGCCAGCAGACTAGCGGGTCTTAATGAGCAGTTCTTC.

V is TRBV6-5 and J is TRBJ1-1, with D uncertain. The V end was cut by 0 bases, the J end by 5 bases, with 1 base between. CDR1 is MNHEY and CDR2 is SVGAGI in the germline V gene. This CDR3 has 11 amino acids. CDR3 region: CASSYSTEAFF. CDR3 DNA: TGTGCCAGCAGTTACTCGACTGAAGCTTTCTTT.